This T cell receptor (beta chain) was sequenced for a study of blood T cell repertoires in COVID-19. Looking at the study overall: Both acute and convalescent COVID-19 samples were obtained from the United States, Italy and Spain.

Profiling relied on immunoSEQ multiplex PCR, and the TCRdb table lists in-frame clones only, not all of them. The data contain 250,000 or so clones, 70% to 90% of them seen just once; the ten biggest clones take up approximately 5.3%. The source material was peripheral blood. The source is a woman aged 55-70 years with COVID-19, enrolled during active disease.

The CDR3 spells CAWSQGFGEKLFF. DNA for the CDR3: TGTGCCTGGAGTCAGGGTTTTGGTGAAAAACTGTTTTTT. The chain is built from TRBV30 and TRBJ1-4; D perhaps matches TRBD1 (5 bases). The germline V gene has CDR1 GTSNPN and CDR2 SVGIG (reference sequence). The length of the CDR3 is 13 residues. V was trimmed by 2 bases and J by 7 bases, leaving 11 bases between them.